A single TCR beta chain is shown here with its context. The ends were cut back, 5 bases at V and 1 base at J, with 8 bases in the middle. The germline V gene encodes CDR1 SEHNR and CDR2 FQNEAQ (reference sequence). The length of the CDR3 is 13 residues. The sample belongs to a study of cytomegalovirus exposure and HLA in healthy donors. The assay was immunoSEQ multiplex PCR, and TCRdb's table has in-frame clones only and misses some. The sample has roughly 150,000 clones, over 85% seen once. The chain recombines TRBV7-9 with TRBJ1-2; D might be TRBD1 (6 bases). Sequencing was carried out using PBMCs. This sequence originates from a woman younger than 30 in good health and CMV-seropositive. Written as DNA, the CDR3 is TGTGCCAGCAGCGTACAGGGTAACTATGGCTACACCTTC. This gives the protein CASSVQGNYGYTF.